The count of the clone carrying this T cell receptor beta chain is one. This entry belongs to a study of PD-L1 blockade in urothelial cancer. Overall study: Atezolizumab therapy began for patients in about 2014, dosed at 1,200 mg intravenously every 3 weeks.

Germline V CDR1 and CDR2: SGDLS, YYNGEE. V dropped 3 bases and J dropped 5; count of bases not matched to a gene: 2. This CDR3 comprises 14 residues. TCRdb's table, derived via immunoSEQ multiplex PCR, lists solely in-frame clones and lacks some. The data contain some 52,000 clones, approximately 87% of them singletons. The sequence was obtained from a middle-aged man with urothelial cancer. Sequencing was performed on PBMCs, taken around atezolizumab (anti-PD-L1) treatment. This chain links TRBV9 with TRBJ2-5; TRBD2 agrees at 12 bases. The CDR3: CASSGTSGRETQYF. The DNA of the CDR3 is TGTGCCAGCAGCGGCACTAGCGGGAGGGAGACCCAGTACTTC.